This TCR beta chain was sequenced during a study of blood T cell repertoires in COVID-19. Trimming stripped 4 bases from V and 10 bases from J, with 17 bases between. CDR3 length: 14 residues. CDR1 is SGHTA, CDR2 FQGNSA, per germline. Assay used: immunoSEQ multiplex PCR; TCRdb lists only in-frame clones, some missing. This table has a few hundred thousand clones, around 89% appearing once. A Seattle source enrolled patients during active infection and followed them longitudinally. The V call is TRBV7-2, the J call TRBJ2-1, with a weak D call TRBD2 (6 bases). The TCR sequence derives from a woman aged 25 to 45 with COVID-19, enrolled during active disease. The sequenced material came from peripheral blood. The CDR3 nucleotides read TGTGCCAGCAGCTGGAGGGACGGACTGAACGAGCAGTTCTTC. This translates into CASSWRDGLNEQFF. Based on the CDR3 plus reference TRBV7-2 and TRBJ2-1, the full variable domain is GAGVSQSPSNKVTEKGKDVELRCDPISGHTALYWYRQSLGQGLEFLIYFQGNSAPDKSGLPSDRFSAERTGGSVSTLTIQRTQQEDSAVYLCASSWRDGLNEQFFGPGTRLTVL.